These 24 T cell receptor beta chains came from one sample sequenced in a study of cytomegalovirus exposure and HLA in healthy donors. Data came from immunoSEQ multiplex PCR; TCRdb stores just in-frame clones and leaves some out. The repertoire includes some 250,000 clones, almost 90% of them detected once, and under 0.4% sits in the top ten. Material for sequencing was PBMCs. The receptors originated from a woman aged 18-29 years in good health and CMV-seronegative.

This clone was counted between two and nine times. The chain joins TRBV6-6 to TRBJ1-1; TRBD1 matches 7 bases. CDR3 size: 11 residues. V was clipped by 11 bases and J by 4 bases; unmatched bases: 4. Germline V gene data show CDR1 as MNHNY and CDR2 as SVGAGI (reference sequence). The CDR3 here is CASRTGTEAFF. In DNA, the CDR3 is TGTGCCTCCCGGACAGGCACTGAAGCTTTCTTT.

V is TRBV7-9 and J is TRBJ2-7, with D possibly being TRBD1 (5 bases). The germline V gene has CDR1 SEHNR and CDR2 FQNEAQ (reference sequence). The CDR3 totals 16 residues. Trimming took off 5 bases at V and 0 bases at J, with 17 bases between the two ends. CDR3 DNA: TGTGCCAGCAGCGACACTGACCCCAGGGTCTCCTACGAGCAGTACGTC. Its protein is CASSDTDPRVSYEQYV.

This clone was counted a single time. V gene TRBV4-1 combines with J gene TRBJ2-1, with unresolved D. Germline loops: CDR1 MGHRA, CDR2 YSYEKL. V lost 1 base, J lost 8 bases, and 9 bases lay in between. This CDR3 contains 13 residues. The CDR3: CASSQVTYHEQFF. CDR3 coding DNA: TGCGCCAGCAGCCAAGTAACATACCATGAGCAGTTCTTC.

The V call is TRBV5-6, the J call TRBJ2-7, with 8 bases aligning to TRBD1. CDR1 and CDR2 (germline): SGHDT, YYEEEE. V trimming: 4 bases; J trimming: 0 bases; junction bases outside the gene matches: 3. The CDR3 is made up of 14 amino acids. As DNA, the CDR3 is TGTGCCAGCAGCCCTGGACAGGGCTCCTACGAGCAGTACGTC. The encoded protein is CASSPGQGSYEQYV.

This chain connects TRBV7-7 to TRBJ2-1; 13 bases fit TRBD2. Unmatched junction bases numbered 7, after V lost 5 bases and J lost 0 bases. CDR3 length: 18 amino acids. The germline CDR1 and CDR2 sequences are SSHAT and FNYEAQ (reference sequence). The CDR3 sequence is CASSKTSGGPSSYNEQFF. In DNA, the CDR3 is TGTGCCAGCAGCAAGACTAGCGGGGGGCCAAGCTCCTACAATGAGCAGTTCTTC. The variable domain in full, completed from reference TRBV7-7 and TRBJ2-1, reads GAGVSQSPRYKVTKRGQDVTLRCDPISSHATLYWYQQALGQGPEFLTYFNYEAQPDKSGLPSDRFSAERPEGSISTLTIQRTEQRDSAMYRCASSKTSGGPSSYNEQFFGPGTRLTVL.

This chain links TRBV6-5 with TRBJ1-2; 11 bases map to TRBD1. In germline, CDR1 is MNHEY, CDR2 SVGAGI. V lost 0 bases, J lost 5 bases, and 5 bases stayed unmatched. The CDR3 totals 16 residues. The CDR3 DNA follows: TGTGCCAGCAGTTACTCGAGCGGACAGGGGGCGTATGGCTACACCTTC. Encoded protein: CASSYSSGQGAYGYTF.

The CDR3 region is CASNLPRDRASTGELFF. The CDR3 region has the DNA TGTGCCAGCAACCTCCCCCGGGACAGGGCGAGCACCGGGGAGCTGTTTTTT. The chain carries TRBV2 and TRBJ2-2; 9 bases agree with TRBD1. Germline loops: CDR1 SNHLY, CDR2 FYNNEI. CDR3 length equals 17 residues. The trim removed 7 bases at V and 4 bases at J, leaving 13 bases unmatched.

The rearrangement joins TRBV28 to TRBJ1-5; unclear D gene. Trimming removed 3 bases at V and 3 bases at J, with 9 bases between. CDR1 is MDHEN, CDR2 SYDVKM, per germline. The CDR3 runs to 14 residues. The CDR3 region is CASSFRLNNQPQHF. In DNA form, the CDR3 reads TGTGCCAGCAGTTTTAGACTTAACAATCAGCCCCAGCATTTT.

The J gene is TRBJ1-5, the V gene TRBV6-1, with D unclear. Germline loops: CDR1 MNHNS, CDR2 SASEGT. Trimming pared 0 bases from V and 3 bases from J, leaving 9 bases between. This CDR3 region has 15 residues. CDR3 DNA sequence: TGTGCCAGCAGTGAAGCCAGCAGCGTCAATCAGCCCCAGCATTTT. Translating it yields CASSEASSVNQPQHF.

V and J are TRBV5-1 and TRBJ2-2; 12 bases match TRBD1. With 0 bases clipped from V and 4 bases from J, the junction kept 4 bases outside the gene matches. Germline V CDR1 and CDR2: SGHRS, YFSETQ. The CDR3 has 17 residues. The CDR3 DNA reads TGCGCCAGCAGCTTGGAGGGACAGGGGGCGGCCACCGGGGAGCTGTTTTTT. This codes for CASSLEGQGAATGELFF.

The chain combines TRBV6-1 with TRBJ2-2, with a weak D call TRBD1 (5 bases). Trimming removed 6 bases at V and 0 bases at J, with 11 bases between. Germline-derived CDR1 and CDR2 are MNHNS and SASEGT. The CDR3 totals 15 residues. The CDR3 loop reads CASSPGHTNTGELFF. Here the CDR3 DNA reads TGTGCCAGCAGCCCCGGACATACGAACACCGGGGAGCTGTTTTTT.

The chain employs TRBV28 and TRBJ1-2; 8 nucleotides line up with TRBD1. After removal of 7 bases from V and 0 bases from J, the junction contained 10 bases not matched to a gene. CDR1 is MDHEN, CDR2 SYDVKM, per germline. This CDR3 contains 16 residues. CDR3 in amino acids: CASNARDRLTNYGYTF. Here the CDR3 DNA reads TGTGCCAGCAATGCCCGGGACAGGCTTACTAACTATGGCTACACCTTC.

This clone appeared once. J is TRBJ1-2 and V is TRBV28; 7 bases match TRBD1. The CDR3 totals 14 residues. J gave up 7 bases and V 3 bases, and 8 bases lay outside the gene matches. Germline V lookup: CDR1 MDHEN, CDR2 SYDVKM. The DNA for the CDR3 is TGTGCCAGCAGTTTTCCAGACAGGGCAGGTGGCTACACCTTC. It codes for CASSFPDRAGGYTF.

V is TRBV7-9 and J is TRBJ1-3, with unresolved D. CDR3 size: 11 residues. Germline-derived CDR1 and CDR2 are SEHNR and FQNEAQ (reference sequence). V lost 8 bases and J lost 1, with 3 bases in between. The CDR3 DNA follows: TGTGCCAGCCCTTCTGGAAACACCATATATTTT. This translates into CASPSGNTIYF. Together with reference TRBV7-9 and TRBJ1-3, the CDR3 gives the full variable domain: DTGVSQNPRHKITKRGQNVTFRCDPISEHNRLYWYRQTLGQGPEFLTYFQNEAQLEKSRLLSDRFSAERPKGSFSTLEIQRTEQGDSAMYLCASPSGNTIYFGEGSWLTVV.

The chain employs TRBV6-6 and TRBJ1-1, with 12 nucleotides matching TRBD1. CDR1 and CDR2 from the germline V gene are MNHNY and SVGAGI (reference sequence). The CDR3 extends over 16 amino acids. V was clipped by 8 bases and J by 3 bases; unmatched bases: 10. CDR3 sequence: CASRARDRGQYTEAFF. CDR3 DNA sequence: TGTGCCAGCCGTGCCAGGGACAGGGGGCAGTACACTGAAGCTTTCTTT.

The chain uses TRBV11-2 and TRBJ1-2; D possibly corresponds to TRBD1 (5 bases). With 1 base removed from V and 7 bases from J, the gap between germline ends came to 7 bases. CDR1 is SGHAT and CDR2 is FQNNGV in the germline V gene. The CDR3 consists of 12 residues. As DNA, the CDR3 is TGTGCCAGCAGCTTAGCAGGGTTTGGCTACACCTTC. Amino acids: CASSLAGFGYTF.

This chain connects TRBV19 to TRBJ1-2; perhaps TRBD1 as D (5 bases). CDR3 length: 14 residues. The germline V gene encodes CDR1 LNHDA and CDR2 SQIVND (reference sequence). Trimming pared 6 bases from V and 7 bases from J, leaving 18 bases between. CDR3 sequence: CASRLSGYIGGYTF. CDR3 coding DNA: TGTGCCAGTAGACTCTCAGGGTACATCGGTGGCTACACCTTC.

This clone was detected only once. The chain's CDR3 is CASSGPTGQKNTGELFF. CDR3 nucleotides: TGTGCCAGCTCGGGGCCGACGGGACAGAAGAACACCGGGGAGCTGTTTTTT. The chain carries TRBV28 and TRBJ2-2; TRBD1 agrees at 7 bases. From germline, CDR1 is MDHEN and CDR2 SYDVKM. The trim removed 8 bases at V and 1 base at J, leaving 13 bases unmatched. The CDR3 has 17 amino acids.

This clone was counted once. This rearrangement joins TRBV7-3 to TRBJ2-1; 10 bases are a match to TRBD2. The V gene end was trimmed by 4 bases and the J gene end by 5 bases; junction bases not matched to a gene: 11. Germline values: CDR1 SGHTA, CDR2 FQGTGA. This CDR3 is built from 17 residues. The DNA for the CDR3 is TGTGCCAGCAGCTCTGTAGCGGGGGGCCTCATAAACAATGAGCAGTTCTTC. It codes for CASSSVAGGLINNEQFF.

The rearrangement joins TRBV7-9 to TRBJ2-3; possibly TRBD1 for D (6 bases). Germline V CDR1 and CDR2: SEHNR, FQNEAQ (reference sequence). CDR3 length equals 19 residues. V gave up 4 bases and J gave up 0 bases, with 23 bases separating them. The CDR3 DNA reads as TGTGCCAGCAGCTCTGGGGGCACAGGACCGAGATCTAGCACAGATACGCAGTATTTT. Its translation is CASSSGGTGPRSSTDTQYF.

The chain uses TRBV28 and TRBJ1-2, with D possibly TRBD1 on 6 matching bases. The V gene's germline CDR1 is MDHEN and CDR2 SYDVKM. This CDR3 region has 13 residues. V lost 4 bases and J lost 3, with 9 bases in between. The CDR3 spells CASSSGQHYGYTF. CDR3 nucleotides: TGTGCCAGCAGTTCGGGACAACACTATGGCTACACCTTC.

This clone was seen more than once but under ten times. CDR3 nucleotide sequence: TGCAGTGCTCGCGGGGAAACTGAAGCTTTCTTT. This encodes CSARGETEAFF. V is TRBV20-1 and J is TRBJ1-1; D gene unclear. From germline, CDR1 is DFQATT and CDR2 SNEGSKA (reference sequence). Trimming stripped 5 bases from V and 5 bases from J, with 9 bases between. The length of the CDR3 is 11 residues.

The chain joins TRBV6-5 to TRBJ2-2, with D maybe TRBD1 (5 bases). V lost 8 bases and J lost 5, with 12 bases in between. There are 13 residues in the CDR3. Per germline, CDR1 MNHEY and CDR2 SVGAGI. The CDR3 here is CASRAQGTGELFF. The DNA of the CDR3 is TGTGCCAGCCGGGCCCAGGGTACCGGGGAGCTGTTTTTT.

CDR3 sequence: CASSQTRGSGNTIYF. Written as DNA, the CDR3 is TGCGCCAGCAGCCAAACGCGAGGCTCTGGAAACACCATATATTTT. J is TRBJ1-3 and V is TRBV4-3; D is uncertain. The germline V gene encodes CDR1 LGHNA and CDR2 YSLEER. This CDR3 spans 15 amino acids. Trimming pared 2 bases from V and 0 bases from J, leaving 8 bases between.